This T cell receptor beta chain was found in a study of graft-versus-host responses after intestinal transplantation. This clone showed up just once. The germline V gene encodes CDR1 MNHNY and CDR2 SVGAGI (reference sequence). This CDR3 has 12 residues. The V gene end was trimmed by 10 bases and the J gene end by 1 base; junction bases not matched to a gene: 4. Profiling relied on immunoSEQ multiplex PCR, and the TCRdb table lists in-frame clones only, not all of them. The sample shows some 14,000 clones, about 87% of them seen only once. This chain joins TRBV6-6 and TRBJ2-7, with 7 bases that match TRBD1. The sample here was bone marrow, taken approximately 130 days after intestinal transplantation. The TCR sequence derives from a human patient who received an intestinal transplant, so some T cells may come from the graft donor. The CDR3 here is CATGQASYEQYF. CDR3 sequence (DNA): TGTGCCACCGGACAGGCTTCCTACGAGCAGTACTTC.